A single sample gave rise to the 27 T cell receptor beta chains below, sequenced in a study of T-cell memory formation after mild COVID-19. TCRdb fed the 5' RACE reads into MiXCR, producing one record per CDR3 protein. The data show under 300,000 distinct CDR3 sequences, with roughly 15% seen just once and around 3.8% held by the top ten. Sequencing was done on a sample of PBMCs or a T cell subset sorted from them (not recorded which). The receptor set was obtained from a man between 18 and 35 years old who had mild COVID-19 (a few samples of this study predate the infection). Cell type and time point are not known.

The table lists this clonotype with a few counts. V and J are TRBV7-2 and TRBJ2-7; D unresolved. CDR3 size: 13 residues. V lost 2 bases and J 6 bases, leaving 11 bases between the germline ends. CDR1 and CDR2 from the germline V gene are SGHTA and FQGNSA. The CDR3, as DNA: TGTGCCAGCAGCTTAACAATGTGGAGCGAGCAGTACGTC. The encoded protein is CASSLTMWSEQYV.

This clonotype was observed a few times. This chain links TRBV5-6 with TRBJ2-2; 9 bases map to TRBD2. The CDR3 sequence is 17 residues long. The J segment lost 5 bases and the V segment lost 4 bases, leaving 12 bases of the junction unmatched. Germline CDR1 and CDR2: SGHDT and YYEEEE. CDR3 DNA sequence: TGTGCCAGCAGCCGGATCGTGGTGCGGGGGGGAACCGGGGAGCTGTTTTTT. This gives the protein CASSRIVVRGGTGELFF.

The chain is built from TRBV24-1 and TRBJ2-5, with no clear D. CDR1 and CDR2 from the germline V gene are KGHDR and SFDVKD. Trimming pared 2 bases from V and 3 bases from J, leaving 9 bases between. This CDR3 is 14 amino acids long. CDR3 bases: TGTGCCACCAGTGATTCTGGCCGGGAAGAGACCCAGTACTTC. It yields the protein CATSDSGREETQYF.

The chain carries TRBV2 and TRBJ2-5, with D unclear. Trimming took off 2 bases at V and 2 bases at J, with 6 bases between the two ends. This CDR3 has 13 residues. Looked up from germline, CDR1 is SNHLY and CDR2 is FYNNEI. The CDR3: CASSEYRQETQYF. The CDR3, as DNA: TGTGCCAGCAGTGAATACAGACAAGAGACCCAGTACTTC.

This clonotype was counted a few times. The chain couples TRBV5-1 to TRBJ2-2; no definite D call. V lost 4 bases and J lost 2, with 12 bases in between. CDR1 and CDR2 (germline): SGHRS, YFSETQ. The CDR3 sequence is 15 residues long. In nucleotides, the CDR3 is TGCGCCAGCAGCCAAGGAACAAGTAACACCGGGGAGCTGTTTTTT. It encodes CASSQGTSNTGELFF.

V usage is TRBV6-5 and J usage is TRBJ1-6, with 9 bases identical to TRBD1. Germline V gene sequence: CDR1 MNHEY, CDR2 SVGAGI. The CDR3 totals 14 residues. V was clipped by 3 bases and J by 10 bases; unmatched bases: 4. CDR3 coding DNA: TGTGCCAGCAGTTATCAGGGACAGGGATCACCCCTCCACTTT. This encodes CASSYQGQGSPLHF.

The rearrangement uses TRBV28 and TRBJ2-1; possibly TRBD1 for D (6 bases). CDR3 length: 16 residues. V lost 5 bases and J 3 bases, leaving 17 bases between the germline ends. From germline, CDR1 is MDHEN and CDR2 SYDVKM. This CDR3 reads CASSPPGTTVYNEQFF. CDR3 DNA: TGTGCCAGCAGTCCCCCCGGGACAACCGTCTACAATGAGCAGTTCTTC. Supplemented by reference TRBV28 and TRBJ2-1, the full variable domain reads DVKVTQSSRYLVKRTGEKVFLECVQDMDHENMFWYRQDPGLGLRLIYFSYDVKMKEKGDIPEGYSVSREKKERFSLILESASTNQTSMYLCASSPPGTTVYNEQFFGPGTRLTVL.

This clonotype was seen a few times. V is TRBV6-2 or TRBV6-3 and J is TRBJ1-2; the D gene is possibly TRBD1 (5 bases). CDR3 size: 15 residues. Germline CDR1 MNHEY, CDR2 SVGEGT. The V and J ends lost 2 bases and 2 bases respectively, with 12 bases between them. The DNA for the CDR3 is TGTGCCAGCAGTTACCCCGGGACCGCGAACTATGGCTACACCTTC. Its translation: CASSYPGTANYGYTF.

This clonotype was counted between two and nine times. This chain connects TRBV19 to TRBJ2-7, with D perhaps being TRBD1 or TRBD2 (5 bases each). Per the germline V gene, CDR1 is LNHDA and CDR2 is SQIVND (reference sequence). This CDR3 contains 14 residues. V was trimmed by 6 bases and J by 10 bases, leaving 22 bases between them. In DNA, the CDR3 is TGTGCCAGTAGCACCGGGACGCAATTACGAGGACAGTACTTC. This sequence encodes CASSTGTQLRGQYF.

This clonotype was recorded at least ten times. CDR3 in DNA: TGTGCCAGCATGGGGTCGAACACCGGGGAGCTGTTTTTT. The encoded protein is CASMGSNTGELFF. This rearrangement joins TRBV27 to TRBJ2-2; no firm D call. The ends were cut back, 7 bases at V and 0 bases at J, with 6 bases in the middle. CDR1 and CDR2 from the germline V gene are MNHEY and SMNVEV (reference sequence). The CDR3 runs to 13 residues.

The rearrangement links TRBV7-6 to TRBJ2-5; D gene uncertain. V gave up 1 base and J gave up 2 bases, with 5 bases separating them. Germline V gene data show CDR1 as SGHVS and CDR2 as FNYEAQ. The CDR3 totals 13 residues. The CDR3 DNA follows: TGTGCCAGCAGCTTAGTGATACAAGAGACCCAGTACTTC. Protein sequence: CASSLVIQETQYF.

CDR3 sequence: CSARDPGRGYTF. CDR3 nucleotide sequence: TGCAGTGCTAGAGACCCGGGACGCGGCTACACCTTC. The chain recombines TRBV20-1 with TRBJ1-2; tentatively, D is TRBD1 (5 bases). Trimming left V 0 bases short and J 8 bases short, with 10 bases between. Per germline, CDR1 DFQATT and CDR2 SNEGSKA (reference sequence). The CDR3 is 12 amino acids.

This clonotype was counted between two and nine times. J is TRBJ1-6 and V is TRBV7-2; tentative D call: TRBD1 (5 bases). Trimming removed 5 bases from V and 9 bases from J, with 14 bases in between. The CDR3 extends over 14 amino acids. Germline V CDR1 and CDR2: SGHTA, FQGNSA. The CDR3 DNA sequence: TGTGCCAGCAGCCCGGGAGATGGGGGTTCACCCCTCCACTTT. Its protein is CASSPGDGGSPLHF.

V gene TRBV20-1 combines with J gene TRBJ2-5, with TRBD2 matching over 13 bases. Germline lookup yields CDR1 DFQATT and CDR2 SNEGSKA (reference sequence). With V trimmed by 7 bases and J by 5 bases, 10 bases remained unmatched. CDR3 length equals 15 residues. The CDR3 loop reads CSVSRLAGGQETQYF. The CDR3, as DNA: TGCAGTGTCAGCCGACTAGCGGGGGGCCAGGAGACCCAGTACTTC.

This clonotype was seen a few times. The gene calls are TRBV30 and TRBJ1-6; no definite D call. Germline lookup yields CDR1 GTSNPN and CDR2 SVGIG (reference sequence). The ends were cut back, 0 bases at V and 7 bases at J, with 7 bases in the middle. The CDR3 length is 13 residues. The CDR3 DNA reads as TGTGCCTGGAGTGTACCTTTAAATTCACCCCTCCACTTT. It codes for CAWSVPLNSPLHF.

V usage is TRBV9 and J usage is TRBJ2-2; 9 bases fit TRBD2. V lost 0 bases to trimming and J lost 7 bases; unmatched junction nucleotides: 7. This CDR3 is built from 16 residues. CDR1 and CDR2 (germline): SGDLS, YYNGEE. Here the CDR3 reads CASSVDLAGINGELFF. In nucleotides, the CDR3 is TGTGCCAGCAGCGTAGACCTAGCGGGGATTAACGGGGAGCTGTTTTTT.

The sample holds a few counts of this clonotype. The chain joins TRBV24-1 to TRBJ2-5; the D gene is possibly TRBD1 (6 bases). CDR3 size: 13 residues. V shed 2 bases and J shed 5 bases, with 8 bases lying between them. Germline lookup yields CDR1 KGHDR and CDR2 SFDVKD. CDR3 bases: TGTGCCACCAGTGATTCAGGGGTCGAGACCCAGTACTTC. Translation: CATSDSGVETQYF.

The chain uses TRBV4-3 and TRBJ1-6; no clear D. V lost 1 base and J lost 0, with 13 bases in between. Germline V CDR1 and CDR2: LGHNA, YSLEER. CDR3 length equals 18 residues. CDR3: CASSQGEDWSSYNSPLHF. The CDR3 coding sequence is TGCGCCAGCAGCCAAGGGGAGGACTGGAGCTCCTATAATTCACCCCTCCACTTT.

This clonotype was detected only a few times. The CDR3 DNA sequence: TGTGCCAGCTCACCGACGGTCACCGGGGAGCTGTTTTTT. This translates into CASSPTVTGELFF. This chain connects TRBV18 to TRBJ2-2; no definite D call. V was trimmed by 3 bases and J by 4 bases, leaving 6 bases between them. Germline V lookup: CDR1 KGHSH, CDR2 LQKENI. This CDR3 is built from 13 residues. The variable domain in full, completed from reference TRBV18 and TRBJ2-2, reads NAGVMQNPRHLVRRRGQEARLRCSPMKGHSHVYWYRQLPEEGLKFMVYLQKENIIDESGMPKERFSAEFPKEGPSILRIQQVVRGDSAAYFCASSPTVTGELFFGEGSRLTVL.

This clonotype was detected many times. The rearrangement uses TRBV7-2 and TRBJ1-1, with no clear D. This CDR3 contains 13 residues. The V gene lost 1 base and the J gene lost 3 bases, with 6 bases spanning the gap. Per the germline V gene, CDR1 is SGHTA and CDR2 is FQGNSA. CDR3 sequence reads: CASSLVLDTEAFF. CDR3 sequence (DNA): TGTGCCAGCAGCTTAGTTTTGGACACTGAAGCTTTCTTT. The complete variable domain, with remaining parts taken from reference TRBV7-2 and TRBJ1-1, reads GAGVSQSPSNKVTEKGKDVELRCDPISGHTALYWYRQSLGQGLEFLIYFQGNSAPDKSGLPSDRFSAERTGGSVSTLTIQRTQQEDSAVYLCASSLVLDTEAFFGQGTRLTVV.

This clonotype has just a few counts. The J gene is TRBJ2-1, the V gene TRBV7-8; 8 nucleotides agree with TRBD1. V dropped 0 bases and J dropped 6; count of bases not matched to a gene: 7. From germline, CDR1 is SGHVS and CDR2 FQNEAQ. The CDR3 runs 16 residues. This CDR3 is CASSLAYRGAGNEQFF. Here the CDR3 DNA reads TGTGCCAGCAGCTTAGCGTACAGGGGGGCGGGCAATGAGCAGTTCTTC.

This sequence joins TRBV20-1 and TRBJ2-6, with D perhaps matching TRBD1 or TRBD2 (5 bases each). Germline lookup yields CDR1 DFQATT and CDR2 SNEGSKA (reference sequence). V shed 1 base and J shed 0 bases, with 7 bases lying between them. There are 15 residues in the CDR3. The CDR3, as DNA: TGCAGTGCTAGAGTTGGGGGCTCTGGGGCCAACGTCCTGACTTTC. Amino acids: CSARVGGSGANVLTF.

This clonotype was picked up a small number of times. CDR3 sequence reads: CASTPFPTLGRPKGFEQYV. The CDR3 region has the DNA TGTGCCAGCACCCCATTTCCTACCTTGGGGAGACCAAAGGGATTCGAGCAGTACGTC. V gene TRBV21-1 combines with J gene TRBJ2-7; no check of the table's D call, TRBD2, against the DNA was made. TRBV21-1 is a documented pseudogene. The CDR3 has 19 amino acids.

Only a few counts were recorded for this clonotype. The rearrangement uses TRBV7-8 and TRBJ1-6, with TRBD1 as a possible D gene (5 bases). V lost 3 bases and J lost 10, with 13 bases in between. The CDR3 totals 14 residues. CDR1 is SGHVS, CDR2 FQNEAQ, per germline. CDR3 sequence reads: CASSFDSSGSPLHF. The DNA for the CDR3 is TGTGCCAGCAGCTTCGACAGTTCGGGATCACCCCTCCACTTT.

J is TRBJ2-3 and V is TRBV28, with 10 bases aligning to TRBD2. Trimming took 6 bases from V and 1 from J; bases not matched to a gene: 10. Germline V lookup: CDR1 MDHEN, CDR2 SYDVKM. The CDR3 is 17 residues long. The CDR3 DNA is TGTGCCAGCAGCCCCCTACTAGCGGGGTTCGGCACAGATACGCAGTATTTT. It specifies CASSPLLAGFGTDTQYF.

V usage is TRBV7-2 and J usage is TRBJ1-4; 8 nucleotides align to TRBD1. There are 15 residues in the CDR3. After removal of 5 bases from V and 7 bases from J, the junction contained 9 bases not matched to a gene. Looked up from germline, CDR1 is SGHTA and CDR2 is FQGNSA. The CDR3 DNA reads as TGTGCCAGCAGCGCCCGAACAGGGGGTGCTGAAAAACTGTTTTTT. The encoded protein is CASSARTGGAEKLFF.

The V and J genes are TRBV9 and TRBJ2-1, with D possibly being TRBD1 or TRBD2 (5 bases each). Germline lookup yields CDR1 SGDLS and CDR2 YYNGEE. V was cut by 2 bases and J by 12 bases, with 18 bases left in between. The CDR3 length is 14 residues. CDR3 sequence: CASSVTTLRGTQFF. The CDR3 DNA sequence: TGTGCCAGCAGCGTGACAACCCTGAGGGGAACGCAGTTCTTC.